Listed below are T cell receptor beta chains from one sample, sequenced in a study of blood T cell repertoires in COVID-19. Repertoires were generated with immunoSEQ multiplex PCR, while TCRdb's copy carries only in-frame clones and drops some. The sample consists of around 300,000 clones, around nine tenths of them appearing once. Specimen: PBMCs or T cells enriched from blood (not recorded which). These receptors were obtained from a woman between 40 and 55 years old who had recovered from COVID-19. Both conserved end residues are part of each CDR3. Fields, in order: J gene, D gene, V gene, clone size, CDR3 protein, CDR3 DNA. A D gene is named only where the DNA matches it firmly. Rows give clone size only sometimes, using once, few, many, or a class for an expanded clone.

>TRBJ1-2|TRBD1|TRBV7-8|once
CASSLEGGGGYTF
TGTGCCAGCAGCTTAGAAGGGGGCGGTGGCTACACCTTC
>TRBJ1-2|TRBD1|TRBV7-2|.
CASSFRQRGHTF
TGTGCCAGCAGCTTTCGTCAGAGGGGGCACACCTTC
>TRBJ1-2|TRBD1|TRBV6-6|.
CASTLPGQVYGYTF
TGTGCCAGCACCCTACCGGGACAGGTCTATGGCTACACCTTC
>TRBJ2-1|.|TRBV6-2/TRBV6-3|.
CASSYNLAPNEQFF
TGTGCCAGCAGTTACAATCTAGCCCCGAATGAGCAGTTCTTC
>TRBJ2-7|TRBD2|TRBV7-2|.
CASSFAASGAPYEQYF
TGTGCCAGCAGCTTCGCAGCTAGCGGGGCCCCCTACGAGCAGTACTTC
>TRBJ2-5|TRBD1|TRBV10-2|.
CASSRQGWDETQYF
TGCGCCAGCAGTCGACAGGGATGGGACGAGACCCAGTACTTC
>TRBJ1-1|.|TRBV27|.
CASSLSRANTEAFF
TGTGCCAGCAGTTTAAGCAGGGCGAACACTGAAGCTTTCTTT
>TRBJ2-1|.|TRBV5-4|.
CASSLDGDYNEQFF
TGTGCCAGCAGCTTGGATGGAGACTACAATGAGCAGTTCTTC
>TRBJ1-1|TRBD1|TRBV9|.
CASSGTGTRLWSTEAFF
TGTGCCAGCAGCGGGACAGGAACCCGTCTCTGGAGCACTGAAGCTTTCTTT
>TRBJ1-5|.|TRBV30|.
CAWRDKGLNNQPQHF
TGTGCCTGGAGAGACAAGGGACTGAACAATCAGCCCCAGCATTTT
>TRBJ1-1|.|TRBV5-1|.
CASSLPGGRDTEAFF
TGCGCCAGCAGCTTGCCGGGGGGGCGAGACACTGAAGCTTTCTTT
>TRBJ2-7|.|TRBV11-2|few
CASSPGRNSYEQYF
TGTGCCAGCAGCCCTGGGAGGAATTCCTACGAGCAGTACTTC
>TRBJ1-2|TRBD1|TRBV5-1|.
CASSTGQGLYNGYTF
TGCGCCAGCAGTACCGGACAGGGCTTGTACAATGGCTACACCTTC
>TRBJ2-7|.|TRBV4-2|.
CASSEGGYEQYF
TGTGCCAGCAGCGAGGGGGGGTACGAGCAGTACTTC
>TRBJ1-4|.|TRBV30|.
CAWSVDPAGLFF
TGTGCCTGGAGTGTAGATCCAGCAGGTCTGTTTTTT
>TRBJ1-2|TRBD1|TRBV7-9|.
CASRFDRAQRYTF
TGTGCCAGCAGATTTGACAGGGCGCAGCGCTACACCTTC
>TRBJ2-5|.|TRBV5-1|.
CASRTGTLETQYF
TGCGCCAGCAGAACCGGTACCTTAGAGACCCAGTACTTC
>TRBJ2-3|.|TRBV5-4|once
CASSLGRGRGSDTQYF
TGTGCCAGCAGCTTGGGGCGGGGACGAGGGTCCGATACGCAGTATTTT
>TRBJ1-1|.|TRBV6-5|.
CASSAGVTEAFF
TGTGCCAGCAGCGCAGGGGTTACTGAAGCTTTCTTT
>TRBJ1-2|TRBD1|TRBV29-1|once
CSVAATGDYGYTF
TGCAGCGTAGCCGCCACAGGGGACTATGGCTACACCTTC
>TRBJ2-1|TRBD2|TRBV11-2|.
CASSLGAGTGNEQFF
TGTGCCAGCAGCTTAGGAGCGGGAACGGGCAATGAGCAGTTCTTC
>TRBJ2-7|.|TRBV28|.
CASSLGTRNPYEQYF
TGTGCCAGCAGTTTGGGGACACGTAACCCCTACGAGCAGTACTTC
>TRBJ1-2|.|TRBV4-3|.
CASSQAAGPDYGYTF
TGCGCCAGCAGCCAAGCCGCAGGGCCTGACTATGGCTACACCTTC
>TRBJ1-5|TRBD1|TRBV18|.
CASSSDRGRQPQHF
TGTGCCAGCTCATCAGACAGGGGGCGTCAGCCCCAGCATTTT
>TRBJ1-1|TRBD1|TRBV18|.
CASSPSAGQGRNTEAFF
TGTGCCAGCTCACCATCCGCTGGACAGGGCAGGAACACTGAAGCTTTCTTT
>TRBJ2-2|.|TRBV3-1/TRBV3-2|.
CASSQDAGKVSGELFF
TGTGCCAGCAGCCAAGATGCAGGGAAAGTTTCCGGGGAGCTGTTTTTT
>TRBJ1-1|.|TRBV2|.
CASSYGSQGTRNTEAFF
TGTGCCAGCAGTTACGGAAGCCAGGGTACGCGAAACACTGAAGCTTTCTTT
>TRBJ1-6|.|TRBV30|.
CAVRAREYSPLHF
TGTGCCGTAAGGGCCCGGGAATATTCACCCCTCCACTTT
>TRBJ2-3|TRBD1|TRBV30|.
CAWFGQGAGTDTQYF
TGTGCCTGGTTTGGACAGGGGGCAGGCACAGATACGCAGTATTTT
>TRBJ2-5|TRBD2|TRBV6-5|.
CASSYSAGVKETQYF
TGTGCCAGCAGTTATTCAGCGGGGGTGAAAGAGACCCAGTACTTC
>TRBJ1-1|TRBD1|TRBV6-5|.
CASSAGTGAAEAFF
TGTGCCAGCAGCGCCGGGACAGGGGCGGCTGAAGCTTTCTTT
>TRBJ2-3|TRBD2|TRBV5-1|.
CASSLVAGGPADTQYF
TGCGCCAGCAGCTTGGTAGCGGGGGGGCCGGCAGATACGCAGTATTTT
>TRBJ2-3|TRBD2|TRBV18|.
CASSPGLAGGGDTQYF
TGTGCCAGCTCACCCGGACTAGCGGGAGGCGGAGATACGCAGTATTTT
>TRBJ1-2|.|TRBV7-2|few
CASSLERRNGYTF
TGTGCCAGCAGCTTAGAGAGGCGTAATGGCTACACCTTC
>TRBJ2-1|.|TRBV3-1/TRBV3-2|few
CASSQKLALEQFF
TGTGCCAGCAGCCAAAAGCTAGCTCTTGAGCAGTTCTTC
>TRBJ1-2|.|TRBV4-1|.
CASSHQEGLPNYGYTF
TGCGCCAGCAGCCATCAAGAGGGACTACCGAACTATGGCTACACCTTC
>TRBJ2-2|TRBD2|TRBV9|.
CASSVRSGTSGGAGELFF
TGTGCCAGCAGCGTACGCTCCGGGACTAGCGGGGGGGCTGGGGAGCTGTTTTTT
>TRBJ1-4|.|TRBV19|.
CASSSPGGTNEKLFF
TGTGCCAGTAGTTCCCCGGGAGGAACTAATGAAAAACTGTTTTTT
>TRBJ1-2|TRBD1|TRBV9|.
CASSALRGPNYGYTF
TGTGCCAGCAGCGCCCTCAGGGGGCCGAACTATGGCTACACCTTC
>TRBJ2-1|.|TRBV6-2/TRBV6-3|.
CASSTRVADPFGQFF
TGTGCCAGCAGTACTCGGGTAGCGGACCCATTTGGGCAGTTCTTC
>TRBJ2-3|.|TRBV5-1|.
CASSSPGTEYTDTQYF
TGCGCCAGCAGCTCGCCCGGAACGGAGTACACAGATACGCAGTATTTT
>TRBJ1-4|TRBD1|TRBV4-1|.
CASSQVLGRGRRNEKLFF
TGCGCCAGCAGCCAAGTGTTAGGCAGGGGGCGCCGGAATGAAAAACTGTTTTTT
>TRBJ1-1|TRBD1|TRBV30|.
CAWRVTGALEAFF
TGTGCCTGGAGGGTGACAGGGGCCCTTGAAGCTTTCTTT
>TRBJ2-4|TRBD1|TRBV4-2|few
CASSQERGQGAGNIQYF
TGTGCCAGCAGCCAAGAGAGGGGACAGGGGGCAGGGAACATTCAGTACTTC
>TRBJ1-6|TRBD1|TRBV2|.
CASSAQGANNSPLHF
TGTGCCAGCAGTGCCCAGGGGGCGAATAATTCACCCCTCCACTTT
>TRBJ2-6|.|TRBV7-7|.
CASSPGQPGANVLTF
TGTGCTAGCAGCCCAGGACAGCCCGGGGCCAACGTCCTGACTTTC
>TRBJ2-5|TRBD2|TRBV4-1|.
CASSQSVTSGETQYF
TGCGCCAGCAGCCAATCTGTGACTAGCGGGGAGACCCAGTACTTC
>TRBJ2-1|TRBD2|TRBV6-5|.
CASRAAGGLDEQFF
TGTGCCAGCAGGGCTGCGGGGGGGCTAGATGAGCAGTTCTTC
>TRBJ2-1|.|TRBV2|.
CASREIARSNEQFF
TGTGCCAGCAGAGAAATAGCGAGATCCAATGAGCAGTTCTTC
>TRBJ2-6|TRBD1|TRBV25-1|.
CASSATTGAGANVLTF
TGTGCCAGCAGCGCAACTACAGGGGCAGGGGCCAACGTCCTGACTTTC
>TRBJ1-2|.|TRBV12-3/TRBV12-4|.
CASRLAGVEGYTF
TGTGCCAGCAGGCTCGCAGGGGTAGAGGGCTACACCTTC
>TRBJ1-4|.|TRBV19|.
CASSRARGEKLFF
TGTGCCTCGAGTAGAGCCCGGGGGGAAAAACTGTTTTTT
>TRBJ1-5|.|TRBV9|.
CASSPGQSGQPQHF
TGTGCCAGCAGCCCAGGACAGTCCGGACAGCCCCAGCATTTT
>TRBJ1-2|TRBD1|TRBV6-1|.
CASSEEVGTGGGYTF
TGTGCCAGCAGTGAAGAAGTAGGGACAGGTGGTGGCTACACCTTC
>TRBJ1-1|TRBD1|TRBV3-1/TRBV3-2|once
CASSRTQGARTEAFF
TGTGCCAGCAGCCGTACACAGGGGGCGCGAACTGAAGCTTTCTTT
>TRBJ1-1|TRBD1|TRBV18|.
CASSPPGTGKTEAFF
TGTGCCAGCTCACCACCTGGGACAGGGAAGACTGAAGCTTTCTTT
>TRBJ1-1|TRBD1|TRBV2|.
CASNTGGGTEAFF
TGTGCCAGCAATACAGGGGGAGGGACTGAAGCTTTCTTT
>TRBJ1-2|TRBD1|TRBV18|.
CASSPKGQLSTF
TGTGCCAGCTCACCGAAGGGACAGCTCTCCACCTTC